This T cell receptor (beta chain) was captured by sequencing in a study of OX40 agonist ivuxolimab in advanced cancers. Study details: The dose-escalation cohort had hepatocellular carcinoma, melanoma, renal cell or head and neck cancer. Participants, 65% to 85% male, averaged roughly 60 years of age, ranging from about 23 to 90.

Libraries were prepared by immunoSEQ multiplex PCR; TCRdb keeps only in-frame clonotypes and omits some of them. The table lists 55,000 to 70,000 clones, roughly 80% of them singletons. A note on this clone: No antigen is known for it.

The CDR3 consists of 15 residues. Per germline, CDR1 SNHLY and CDR2 FYNNEI. The V gene end was trimmed by 7 bases and the J gene end by 4 bases; junction bases not matched to a gene: 7. Study-wide results and caveats: Clonal expansion by week 6 occurred in CD4+ and CD8+ blood T cells (at 0.1 to 3.0 mg/kg).

The material was CD4+ or CD8+ T cells sorted from blood, obtained in a trial of the OX40 agonist ivuxolimab. The TCR sequence derives from an adult with an advanced solid tumor such as melanoma, head and neck, liver or kidney cancer. The genes are TRBV2 and TRBJ2-2, with 9 positions matching TRBD2. For the CDR3, the DNA is TGTGCCAGCAAGGGACCAGCGGGGGGCACCGGGGAGCTGTTTTTT. Translating it yields CASKGPAGGTGELFF.